Sequencing of this T cell receptor beta chain was carried out in a study of cytomegalovirus exposure and HLA in healthy donors. Study conclusions and caveats: TCR beta chains numbering under 200 were designated cytomegalovirus-associated. Prior analysis indicated that the majority of TCR beta V segments exhibited productivity approximately 87% or approximately 30% of the time.

The PCR employed 60 Vbeta primers together with 13 Jbeta primers. Here immunoSEQ multiplex PCR was the method, and the copy in TCRdb shows in-frame clones only, minus some. The sample lists 150,000 to 200,000 clones, 60% to 85% occurring once. The CDR3 loop spans 15 amino acids. Trimming cost V 7 bases and J 5 bases, with 18 bases left between them. CDR1 is MDHEN, CDR2 SYDVKM, per germline. A remark on this clone: Its antigen is undetermined.

The specimen was PBMCs. The origin of this receptor is a female donor in good health and CMV-seronegative. This chain uses TRBV28 with TRBJ1-5; TRBD1 might be the D (6 bases). The CDR3 is CASTIRRAGDQPQHF. The CDR3 nucleotides read TGTGCCAGCACCATCCGCCGGGCAGGGGATCAGCCCCAGCATTTT. Full variable domain (rest looked up from reference TRBV28 and TRBJ1-5): DVKVTQSSRYLVKRTGEKVFLECVQDMDHENMFWYRQDPGLGLRLIYFSYDVKMKEKGDIPEGYSVSREKKERFSLILESASTNQTSMYLCASTIRRAGDQPQHFGDGTRLSIL.